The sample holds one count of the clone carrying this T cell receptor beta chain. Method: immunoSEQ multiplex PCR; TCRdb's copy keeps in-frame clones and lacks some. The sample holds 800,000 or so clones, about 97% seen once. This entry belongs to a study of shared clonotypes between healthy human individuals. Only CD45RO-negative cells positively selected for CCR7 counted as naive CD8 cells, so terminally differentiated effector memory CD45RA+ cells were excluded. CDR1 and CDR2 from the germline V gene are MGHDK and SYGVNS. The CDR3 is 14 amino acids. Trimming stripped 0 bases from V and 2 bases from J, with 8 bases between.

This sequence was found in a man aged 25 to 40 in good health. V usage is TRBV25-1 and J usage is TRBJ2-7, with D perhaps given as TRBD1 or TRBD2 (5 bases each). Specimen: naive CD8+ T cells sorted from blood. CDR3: CASSEYGGTYEQYF. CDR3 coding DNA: TGTGCCAGCAGTGAATATGGGGGAACCTACGAGCAGTACTTC.